The rows below give T cell receptor beta chains drawn from one sample of a study of T cells in Graves' hyperthyroidism and ophthalmopathy. TCRdb re-analysed the multiplex PCR reads in MiXCR, keeping a single row per CDR3 protein. In the table there are about 210,000 distinct CDR3 sequences, roughly 15% of which are singletons. Sequencing was carried out using blood. All receptors come from a man aged 50-60 years with Graves' hyperthyroidism. The CDR3 runs from the conserved cysteine through the conserved F or W. The order of the fields is V gene, clone size, J gene, D gene, CDR3 DNA, CDR3 protein. D genes are given only for firm matches. Clone size, where shown, is once, few, many, or a class for clones that have expanded.

>TRBV28|many|TRBJ2-3|.
TGTGCCAGCAGTACCCGGGACTTTCTCACAGATACGCAGTATTTT
CASSTRDFLTDTQYF
>TRBV7-8|many|TRBJ2-1|.
TGTGCCAGCAGCCCAACTTACAATGAGCAGTTCTTC
CASSPTYNEQFF
>TRBV18|many|TRBJ2-7|TRBD2
TGTGCCAGCTCACTTCGGACTAGCGGGGGTCGAGAAGAGCAGTACTTC
CASSLRTSGGREEQYF
>TRBV6-1|few|TRBJ1-4|.
TGTGCCAGCGAGCCCCGGAGGGGTGAAAAACTGTTTTTT
CASEPRRGEKLFF
>TRBV28|many|TRBJ2-7|.
TGTGCCAGCACCCCGGTTGGACGGGAGACCTACGAGCAGTACTTC
CASTPVGRETYEQYF
>TRBV4-1|few|TRBJ2-1|TRBD2
TGCGCCAGCAGCCATACTAGACTGCCTAGCGGGTACAATGAGCAGTTCTTC
CASSHTRLPSGYNEQFF
>TRBV28|many|TRBJ1-1|.
TGTGCCAGCGGCCAAACGCGGGTTCGCACTGAAGCTTTCTTT
CASGQTRVRTEAFF
>TRBV3-1|few|TRBJ2-3|TRBD2
TGTGCCAGCAGCCAAGGACTAGCGGGAGCTTTCGCAGATACGCAGTATTTT
CASSQGLAGAFADTQYF
>TRBV6-1|many|TRBJ2-2|.
TGTGCCAGCAGTGATCGGGGGCGCAACGGGGAGCTGTTTTTT
CASSDRGRNGELFF
>TRBV12-3/TRBV12-4|many|TRBJ1-1|TRBD1
TGTGCCAGCAGACCTACAGGGGGTTGGGGCACTGAAGCTTTCTTT
CASRPTGGWGTEAFF
>TRBV27|.|TRBJ2-1|TRBD1
TGTGCCAGCAGTTTAAACAGGGGCAATGAGGAGTTCTTC
CASSLNRGNEEFF
>TRBV12-3/TRBV12-4|many|TRBJ2-5|.
TGTGCCAGCAGTTTCATAAAAGAGACCCAGTACTTC
CASSFIKETQYF
>TRBV7-2|few|TRBJ1-3|.
TGTGCCAGCAGCCCGGGAGGGGTGGGAAACACCATATATTTT
CASSPGGVGNTIYF
>TRBV13|many|TRBJ2-3|.
TGTGCCAGCAGCCCCGGGGTGGGTGCGCAGTATTTT
CASSPGVGAQYF
>TRBV24-1|.|TRBJ2-1|TRBD1
TGTGCCACCAGTGATTTGGGGACAGGGGAAGGTGAGCAGTTCTTC
CATSDLGTGEGEQFF
>TRBV2|few|TRBJ2-3|.
TGTGCCAGCAGCCTCGACCCTAACACAGATACGCAGTATTTT
CASSLDPNTDTQYF
>TRBV27|few|TRBJ2-7|.
TGTGCCAGCAGCTCGATGGGAAACTACGAGCAGTACTTC
CASSSMGNYEQYF
>TRBV18|many|TRBJ2-5|.
TGTGCCACCCGGGCAGGGAGCAGTGAGACCCAGTACTTC
CATRAGSSETQYF
>TRBV27|many|TRBJ2-7|.
TGTGCCAGCAGTTTGTCGAACAGTTACTACGAGCAGTACTTC
CASSLSNSYYEQYF
>TRBV27|many|TRBJ2-4|.
TGTGCCAGCAGTCCCTTGGGCCCCCGGGCCAAAAACATTCAGTACTTC
CASSPLGPRAKNIQYF
>TRBV7-2|many|TRBJ2-2|.
TGTGCCAGCAGCTTCGTGAACGGGGAGCTGTTTTTT
CASSFVNGELFF
>TRBV6-1|many|TRBJ2-5|TRBD1
TGTGCCAGCAGCCCCGGGACAGGGCAGACCCAGTACTTC
CASSPGTGQTQYF
>TRBV10-3|.|TRBJ2-1|.
TGTGCCATCAGTGAGTCTGCCTACAATGAGCAGTTCTTC
CAISESAYNEQFF
>TRBV28|many|TRBJ1-1|.
TGTGCCAGCAGTGTTGAACTACCTGAAGCTTTCTTT
CASSVELPEAFF
>TRBV19|.|TRBJ1-4|.
TGTGCCAGTAGTGGATCAGCAGGAACTGATGAAAAACTGTTTTTT
CASSGSAGTDEKLFF
>TRBV14|few|TRBJ2-7|TRBD1
TGTGCCAGCAGCCACCTGGGGAAGGGGGCTTCCTACGAGCAGTACTTC
CASSHLGKGASYEQYF
>TRBV28|many|TRBJ1-6|.
TGTGCCAGCAGTCCGACCAGGGATTCACCCCTCCACTTT
CASSPTRDSPLHF
>TRBV10-1|many|TRBJ2-5|.
TGCGCCAGCAGTGAGTCTACAGCCCAAGAGACCCAGTACTTC
CASSESTAQETQYF
>TRBV5-1|many|TRBJ2-7|TRBD2
TGCGCCAGCAGCTCACTAGCGGGAGATCGGGAGCAGTACTTC
CASSSLAGDREQYF
>TRBV6-2/TRBV6-3|many|TRBJ2-7|TRBD1
TGTGCCAGCAGACCCGGACAGGGTAGAATCTACGAGCAGTACTTC
CASRPGQGRIYEQYF
>TRBV2|many|TRBJ1-1|.
TGTGCCAGCGGCCTTGAAAGGGGGAGAACTGAAGCTTTCTTT
CASGLERGRTEAFF
>TRBV18|many|TRBJ1-3|.
TGTGCCAGCTCACCGGTAAAGGGGCCTGGAAACACCATATATTTT
CASSPVKGPGNTIYF
>TRBV6-6|.|TRBJ2-2|.
TGTGCCAGCAGTTACTCTTTGAATTCCAACACCGGGGAGCTGTTTTTT
CASSYSLNSNTGELFF
>TRBV7-2|many|TRBJ2-3|.
TGTGCCAGCAGCTTGGAGAGGGGCACAGATACGCAGTATTTT
CASSLERGTDTQYF
>TRBV7-9|.|TRBJ1-2|.
TGTGCCAGCAGCTTAGGGACATCCGGCTATGGCTACACCTTC
CASSLGTSGYGYTF
>TRBV30|.|TRBJ1-5|TRBD1
TGTGCCTGGAGTATCGGGACAGGGTCTCAGCCCCAGCATTTT
CAWSIGTGSQPQHF
>TRBV5-8|few|TRBJ1-2|TRBD1
TGTGCCAGCACCGTGACAGGGTATGGCTACACCTTC
CASTVTGYGYTF
>TRBV4-1|.|TRBJ2-2|.
TGCGCCAGCAGCCACCCAGGGGAAACCGGGGAGCTGTTTTTT
CASSHPGETGELFF
>TRBV28|many|TRBJ2-5|TRBD2
TGTGCCAGCAGTTCGTCGAGCGGGAGTATGGAGACCCAGTACTTC
CASSSSSGSMETQYF
>TRBV6-1|.|TRBJ1-6|TRBD1
TGTGCCAGCAGGCCAGACAGGGGACCCCTCCACTTT
CASRPDRGPLHF
>TRBV20-1|.|TRBJ1-5|.
TGCAGTGCTAGAGATCTTTGGGGACCCCAGCATTTT
CSARDLWGPQHF
>TRBV19|few|TRBJ2-2|TRBD2
TGTGCCAGTAGTAACATAGCGGGAGGCCCCGGGGAGCTGTTTTTT
CASSNIAGGPGELFF
>TRBV12-3/TRBV12-4|many|TRBJ2-1|.
TGTGCCAGCAGCCAGATTTCCAATGAGCAGTTCTTC
CASSQISNEQFF
>TRBV28|.|TRBJ2-7|TRBD2
TGTGCCAGCGACCGAGCGGGAGGCACCTACGAGCAGTACTTC
CASDRAGGTYEQYF
>TRBV28|few|TRBJ2-4|TRBD2
TGTGCCAGCAGGATAGCGGGGCAAAACATTCAGTACTTC
CASRIAGQNIQYF
>TRBV7-3|many|TRBJ2-7|.
TGTGCCAGCAGCTTAAGGGACGGCTACGAGCAGTACTTC
CASSLRDGYEQYF
>TRBV6-6|few|TRBJ1-2|.
TGTGCCAGCAGTTACGACCGCAGAGGAGGCTACACCTTC
CASSYDRRGGYTF
>TRBV18|few|TRBJ2-7|.
TGTGCCAGCTCACCAGGATCAGGGAGGGAGCAGTACTTC
CASSPGSGREQYF
>TRBV7-2|many|TRBJ2-7|.
TGTGCCAGCAGCTTAGACGGAGTTCCGCAGTACTTC
CASSLDGVPQYF
>TRBV28|many|TRBJ1-5|.
TGTGCCAGCAGTTCTCGGAATCAGCCCCAGCATTTT
CASSSRNQPQHF
>TRBV20-1|many|TRBJ2-7|.
TGCAGTGCTACCTCGCGGGGACCTTCCTACGAGCAGTACTTC
CSATSRGPSYEQYF
>TRBV11-3|many|TRBJ2-1|TRBD1
TGTGCCAGCAGCCAGGGGGTCGGCAGCTACAATGAGCAGTTCTTC
CASSQGVGSYNEQFF
>TRBV12-3/TRBV12-4|many|TRBJ2-3|TRBD2
TGTGCCAGCAACGGACTAGCGGGAGAGGGCACAGATACGCAGTATTTT
CASNGLAGEGTDTQYF